The clone carrying this T cell receptor (beta chain) was detected a few times. The antigen is unknown. PCR employed 60 Vbeta and 13 Jbeta primers. TCRdb's table, derived via immunoSEQ multiplex PCR, lists solely in-frame clones and lacks some. The sample yields roughly 140,000 clones, 70% seen once. This CDR3 is built from 11 residues. V shed 6 bases and J shed 7 bases, with 9 bases lying between them. CDR1 is MNHEY and CDR2 is SVGAGI in the germline V gene. This sample was taken from a study of cytomegalovirus exposure and HLA in healthy donors. General study findings and limits: The majority of CMV-associated TCR beta chains were reported as apparently HLA-restricted in a later analysis.

The rearrangement joins TRBV6-5 to TRBJ2-5; tentative D call: TRBD1 (5 bases). The receptor's source is a woman younger than 45 in good health and CMV-seronegative. The sequenced sample was PBMCs. CDR3 coding DNA: TGTGCCAGCAGGTGGGGCGGGACCCAGTACTTC. It translates to CASRWGGTQYF.